The 16 T cell receptor beta chains listed next were all sequenced from one sample in a study of blood T cell repertoires in COVID-19. TCRdb's table, derived via immunoSEQ multiplex PCR, lists solely in-frame clones and lacks some. Of about 95,000 clones listed, roughly nine tenths are singletons. Sample: peripheral blood. These TCRs come from a woman aged 70-85 years with acute or convalescent COVID-19.

The chain employs TRBV7-9 and TRBJ2-5; 8 bases are shared with TRBD2. The CDR3 runs 17 residues. Looked up from germline, CDR1 is SEHNR and CDR2 is FQNEAQ (reference sequence). The J segment lost 3 bases and the V segment lost 4 bases, leaving 13 bases of the junction unmatched. CDR3 DNA: TGTGCCAGCAGCTATAGACGAGGGGGACTAGTAGAAGAGACCCAGTACTTC. Amino acid sequence: CASSYRRGGLVEETQYF.

The rearrangement joins TRBV11-2 to TRBJ2-1, with 10 bases aligning to TRBD2. V shed 5 bases and J 5 bases; nucleotides not matched to a gene: 12. CDR3 length: 17 amino acids. Germline V CDR1 and CDR2: SGHAT, FQNNGV. The CDR3 region has the DNA TGTGCCAGCAGCACGACTGGAGCGGGGGGGCCCGACAATGAGCAGTTCTTC. This sequence encodes CASSTTGAGGPDNEQFF.

The chain carries TRBV3-1 (or the pseudogene TRBV3-2) and TRBJ2-3, with D tentatively TRBD2 (5 bases). Germline V gives CDR1 LGHDT, CDR2 YNNKEL (reference sequence). V was shortened by 4 bases and J by 0 bases, with 14 bases between the two germline ends. This CDR3 region has 16 residues. CDR3 amino acids: CASSPDPLASTDTQYF. The CDR3 DNA sequence: TGTGCCAGCAGCCCGGATCCCCTAGCTAGCACAGATACGCAGTATTTT.

The rearrangement joins TRBV9 to TRBJ2-3; 14 bases agree with TRBD2. Germline values: CDR1 SGDLS, CDR2 YYNGEE. J lost 3 bases, V lost 4 bases, and 4 bases had no gene match. This CDR3 is built from 16 residues. The DNA of the CDR3 is TGTGCCAGCAGCCCCGGGACTAGCGGGGGTACAGATACGCAGTATTTT. It is translated as CASSPGTSGGTDTQYF.

The genes are TRBV11-3 and TRBJ2-2, with a tentative D call TRBD1 (6 bases). CDR1 is SGHNT, CDR2 YENEEA, per germline. V lost 6 bases to trimming and J lost 2 bases, with 7 bases between them. The CDR3 has 13 amino acids. The CDR3 nucleotides read TGTGCCAGCAGGGGGGCCAACACCGGGGAGCTGTTTTTT. Encoded protein: CASRGANTGELFF. Full variable domain (missing parts from reference TRBV11-3 and TRBJ2-2): EAGVVQSPRYKIIEKKQPVAFWCNPISGHNTLYWYLQNLGQGPELLIRYENEEAVDDSQLPKDRFSAERLKGVDSTLKIQPAELGDSAVYLCASRGANTGELFFGEGSRLTVL.

The chain joins TRBV5-1 to TRBJ1-2; D may be TRBD1 (6 bases). The germline V gene encodes CDR1 SGHRS and CDR2 YFSETQ. CDR3 length: 16 residues. The germline V and J ends were trimmed by 2 bases and 11 bases, with 25 bases remaining between them. CDR3 DNA sequence: TGCGCCAGCAGCTTATTTACCGGGACAACCGCCGGAAGGTACACCTTC. Translated, it gives CASSLFTGTTAGRYTF.

This chain uses TRBV5-1 with TRBJ2-1; D is unclear. The CDR3 runs 11 residues. Germline loops: CDR1 SGHRS, CDR2 YFSETQ. The V gene lost 4 bases and the J gene lost 13 bases, with 12 bases spanning the gap. The CDR3 DNA follows: TGCGCCAGCAGCGCCGCCGGGTATCAGTTCTTC. Translating it yields CASSAAGYQFF.

CDR3 sequence: CASSPGTGGNEKLFF. CDR3 DNA sequence: TGTGCCAGCAGCCCCGGGACAGGGGGCAATGAAAAACTGTTTTTT. This chain uses TRBV7-9 with TRBJ1-4; 12 bases align to TRBD1. The germline CDR1 and CDR2 sequences are SEHNR and FQNEAQ (reference sequence). The junction had 3 bases not matched to a gene; V was cut back by 5 bases and J by 5 bases. The CDR3 is 15 residues long.

The chain has TRBV19 and TRBJ1-4, with 10 bases fitting TRBD1. The CDR3 runs to 14 residues. Germline lookup yields CDR1 LNHDA and CDR2 SQIVND (reference sequence). V shed 9 bases and J 7 bases; nucleotides not matched to a gene: 8. CDR3 residues: CASTRDRGGEKLFF. CDR3 nucleotide sequence: TGTGCCAGCACTAGGGACAGGGGTGGTGAAAAACTGTTTTTT.

This chain joins TRBV6-5 and TRBJ1-2; possible D gene TRBD1, 5 bases. CDR3 length: 11 residues. V lost 9 bases and J lost 6, with 11 bases in between. CDR1 and CDR2 (germline): MNHEY, SVGAGI. The DNA of the CDR3 is TGTGCCAGTGGGGCAGGGCATGGCTACACCTTC. Translating gives CASGAGHGYTF.

Concerning this clone: Other DNA sequences in this specimen translate into the identical CDR3. This chain connects TRBV28 to TRBJ1-5; TRBD1 matches at 9 bases. This CDR3 has 15 amino acids. In germline, CDR1 is MDHEN, CDR2 SYDVKM. The V and J ends lost 4 bases and 4 bases, in that order; junction bases with no gene match: 5. Here the CDR3 DNA reads TGTGCCAGCAGTTCTCCCGGGACAGGGAATCAGCCCCAGCATTTT. It is translated as CASSSPGTGNQPQHF.

The chain has TRBV3-1 (or the pseudogene TRBV3-2) and TRBJ1-1; D unresolved. The V end lost 4 bases, the J end lost 1 base, and 16 bases lay between the germline ends. Germline V gene data show CDR1 as LGHDT and CDR2 as YNNKEL (reference sequence). The CDR3 extends over 16 amino acids. CDR3: CASSPASLVSNTEAFF. The CDR3 DNA follows: TGTGCCAGCAGCCCTGCTTCACTGGTTTCGAACACTGAAGCTTTCTTT.

This chain connects TRBV5-4 to TRBJ1-3; TRBD1 is a possible D gene (5 bases). CDR3 length equals 15 residues. V shed 1 base and J shed 8 bases, with 16 bases lying between them. CDR1 and CDR2 from the germline V gene are SGHNT and YYREEE (reference sequence). CDR3 region: CASSLFQARADTIYF. The CDR3 nucleotides are TGTGCCAGCAGCTTGTTCCAAGCCAGGGCAGACACCATATATTTT.

The chain employs TRBV11-2 and TRBJ1-2; 7 nucleotides align to TRBD1. V lost 1 base and J lost 6; bases outside the gene matches: 8. Germline loops: CDR1 SGHAT, CDR2 FQNNGV. The CDR3 sequence is 15 residues long. The CDR3 DNA follows: TGTGCCAGCAGCTTAGCCCCTGGCCAGGGGGATGGCTACACCTTC. It codes for CASSLAPGQGDGYTF. The full variable domain, rest sourced from reference TRBV11-2 and TRBJ1-2, is EAGVAQSPRYKIIEKRQSVAFWCNPISGHATLYWYQQILGQGPKLLIQFQNNGVVDDSQLPKDRFSAERLKGVDSTLKIQPAKLEDSAVYLCASSLAPGQGDGYTFGSGTRLTVV.

This chain links TRBV19 with TRBJ1-6, with 7 positions matching TRBD1. Germline V gives CDR1 LNHDA, CDR2 SQIVND (reference sequence). CDR3 length: 14 residues. The V and J ends lost 2 bases and 10 bases, in that order; junction bases with no gene match: 5. CDR3 residues: CASSITGVDSPLHF. The CDR3 region has the DNA TGTGCCAGTAGTATAACAGGGGTAGACTCACCCCTCCACTTT.

The J gene is TRBJ1-2, the V gene TRBV6-1; D is undetermined. The CDR3 runs 15 residues. Germline V gives CDR1 MNHNS, CDR2 SASEGT. Deletions cut 0 bases from V and 6 bases from J, with 14 bases between. The CDR3 sequence is CASSEARGRSNGYTF. The CDR3 DNA sequence: TGTGCCAGCAGTGAAGCGCGAGGCAGAAGTAATGGCTACACCTTC.